This T cell receptor (beta chain) is from a study of T cells after yellow fever vaccination. CDR1 SQVTM and CDR2 ANQGSEA come from the germline V gene. This CDR3 is built from 12 residues. V lost 1 base, J lost 2 bases, and 5 bases lay in between. Study-level points and caveats: When the response was secondary, it was weaker but reached its peak faster, day 5 versus 15.

TCRdb ran MiXCR on the 5' RACE reads and lists one entry per CDR3 protein. This table holds 65,000 to 90,000 distinct CDR3 sequences, about 14% found once. This clonotype was seen repeatedly, ten times or more. The receptor's source is a man younger than 30 who received the YFV17D yellow fever vaccine. V is TRBV29-1 and J is TRBJ2-5; D remains ambiguous. Specimen: CD8+ T cells not binding an NS4B(214-222) dextramer, sorted from PBMCs, collected more than 20 days after the first yellow fever vaccination. The CDR3 DNA sequence: TGCAGCGTTGAAGGCCTACAAGAGACCCAGTACTTC. Encoded protein: CSVEGLQETQYF.